This T cell receptor (beta chain) is drawn from a study of cytomegalovirus exposure and HLA in healthy donors. V lost 1 base, J lost 1 base, and 8 bases lay in between. The CDR3 runs 15 residues. CDR1 and CDR2 (germline): SGHTA, FQGNSA. Primers for the PCR totalled 60 Vbeta and 13 Jbeta. The method was immunoSEQ multiplex PCR; TCRdb's version includes in-frame clones alone and lacks a portion of them. The sample carries about 210,000 clones, around 83% recorded once. This receptor was identified in a girl aged 2-10 years in good health and CMV-seronegative. Sequencing was carried out using PBMCs. The rearrangement joins TRBV7-2 to TRBJ1-5; no reliable D call. This chain's CDR3 is CASSLDRLSNQPQHF. CDR3 in DNA: TGTGCCAGCAGCTTAGACCGGTTAAGCAATCAGCCCCAGCATTTT.